Sequencing of this TCR beta chain was carried out in a study of blood T cell repertoires in COVID-19. The table came from immunoSEQ multiplex PCR; TCRdb's copy has only in-frame clones and leaves some out. The table records around 60,000 clones, 80% to 90% of them present only once. V gave up 2 bases and J gave up 0 bases, with 8 bases separating them. CDR3 length: 16 amino acids. Germline values: CDR1 SGHTA, CDR2 FQGNSA. The rearrangement joins TRBV7-2 to TRBJ1-6, with unresolved D. Sequenced input: peripheral blood. This TCR derives from a woman aged 55-69 years with COVID-19, enrolled during active disease. The CDR3 protein is CASSLLRSSYNSPLHF. CDR3 nucleotide sequence: TGTGCCAGCAGCTTACTAAGAAGCTCCTATAATTCACCCCTCCACTTT.